The 24 T cell receptor beta chains below were found in one sample sequenced in a study of blood T cells in healthy people across ages (dated by TCRdb to 2015 to 2017). The library was made by 5' RACE. TCRdb names Illumina HiSeq 2500 as the instrument used. A second PCR of roughly 7 to 11 cycles was performed with a sample-barcoded 5' primer and a J-beta primer mix. TCRdb reprocessed the public reads (quality trimming at Q25 with fastp, clone calling with MiXCR) and kept in-frame beta chains. Entries that share a CDR3 protein sequence are merged under the most common genes and DNA. For this sample the table gives 540,000 or so distinct CDR3 sequences, of which more than 45% were detected only once. The ten largest clones add up to 20% to 25% of the sample. The sequencing sample was made of blood. These receptors originate from a man older than 75 in good health.

The table lists this clonotype with a few counts. The chain joins TRBV6-2 or TRBV6-3 to TRBJ2-2, with D tentatively TRBD2 (7 bases). V lost 5 bases and J 2 bases, leaving 15 bases between the germline ends. Germline V gene lookup returns CDR1 MNHEY and CDR2 SVGEGT. CDR3 size: 16 residues. The CDR3: CASSLLRGHNTGELFF. CDR3 coding DNA: TGTGCCAGCAGTCTCTTGCGGGGGCATAACACCGGGGAGCTGTTTTTT.

With regard to this clonotype: A read error is likely, as this CDR3 ends without the conserved phenylalanine or tryptophan. This rearrangement joins TRBV29-1 to TRBJ1-1, with 8 bases matching TRBD1. The CDR3 has 13 amino acids. Germline assignment: CDR1 SQVTM and CDR2 ANQGSEA. J lost 6 bases, V lost 6 bases, and 9 bases had no gene match. The CDR3 is CSVVQGGDAEAFV. The DNA for the CDR3 is TGCAGCGTGGTACAGGGGGGGGACGCTGAAGCTTTCGTT.

This sequence joins TRBV2 and TRBJ2-7, with 7 bases fitting TRBD2. Germline V gene lookup returns CDR1 SNHLY and CDR2 FYNNEI. V lost 7 bases, J lost 1 base, and 7 bases stayed unmatched. CDR3 size: 14 residues. The DNA for the CDR3 is TGTGCCAGCAACGGGGGGATCCAATCCTACGAGCAGTACTTC. Amino acids: CASNGGIQSYEQYF.

This clonotype was seen a handful of times. The genes are TRBV12-3 or TRBV12-4 and TRBJ2-1, with 8 bases aligning to TRBD1. V lost 3 bases and J lost 11; bases outside the gene matches: 9. This CDR3 region has 14 residues. For the CDR3, the DNA is TGTGCCAGCAGTTTCCAGGGGGCGTCGCGGCAGCAGTTCTTC. It specifies CASSFQGASRQQFF.

J is TRBJ2-1 and V is TRBV10-3; 8 nucleotides agree with TRBD1. Germline-derived CDR1 and CDR2 are ENHRY and SYGVKD. Losses at the gene ends were 7 bases for V and 5 bases for J; bases not matched to a gene: 10. CDR3 length equals 15 residues. CDR3 amino acids: CAIKGADRVDNEQFF. Written as DNA, the CDR3 is TGTGCCATCAAGGGCGCGGACAGGGTGGACAATGAGCAGTTCTTC.

The V and J genes are TRBV20-1 and TRBJ1-6, with D unresolved. The CDR3 runs to 14 residues. CDR1 is DFQATT, CDR2 SNEGSKA, per germline (reference sequence). Deletions cut 6 bases from V and 7 bases from J, with 16 bases between. The CDR3 spells CSAVKGSGNSPLHF. DNA of the CDR3: TGCAGTGCGGTCAAGGGCAGCGGAAATTCACCCCTCCACTTT.

V usage is TRBV29-1 and J usage is TRBJ2-3; the D is unclear. Germline values: CDR1 SQVTM, CDR2 ANQGSEA. Trimming took off 4 bases at V and 1 base at J, with 9 bases between the two ends. CDR3 size: 13 residues. The CDR3 reads CSVVAPGTDTQYF. The CDR3 DNA sequence: TGCAGCGTTGTGGCCCCAGGCACAGATACGCAGTATTTT.

The chain carries TRBV3-1 and TRBJ2-7; D gene uncertain. This CDR3 spans 15 amino acids. The V and J ends lost 3 bases and 0 bases respectively, with 12 bases between them. CDR1 and CDR2 (germline): LGHDT, YNNKEL (reference sequence). CDR3 loop: CASSHDFLSSYEQYF. CDR3 DNA sequence: TGTGCCAGCAGCCATGACTTTCTGAGCTCCTACGAGCAGTACTTC.

The V and J genes are TRBV12-3 or TRBV12-4 and TRBJ1-5; D unresolved. The CDR3 consists of 11 residues. The V and J ends lost 1 base and 9 bases respectively, with 4 bases between them. CDR3 amino acids: CASSLGGPQHF. Written as DNA, the CDR3 is TGTGCCAGCAGTTTAGGCGGGCCCCAGCATTTT.

The CDR3 nucleotides are TGTGCCAGCTCAACGGGACTAGCGGGAGAATTTGGGCAGTTCTTC. Translating it yields CASSTGLAGEFGQFF. This chain links TRBV18 with TRBJ2-1; 14 bases agree with TRBD2. V was clipped by 5 bases and J by 12 bases; unmatched bases: 9. Per the germline V gene, CDR1 is KGHSH and CDR2 is LQKENI. This CDR3 is 15 amino acids long.

This clonotype was found a few times. CDR3 amino acids: CASSVSARGAGLNEKLFF. CDR3 DNA: TGTGCCAGCAGTGTGTCTGCTCGCGGGGCAGGGCTTAATGAAAAACTGTTTTTT. This chain uses TRBV25-1 with TRBJ1-4; a weak D match, TRBD1 (5 bases). The CDR3 covers 18 residues. V lost 4 bases, J lost 4 bases, and 22 bases lay in between. The germline CDR1 and CDR2 sequences are MGHDK and SYGVNS.

V and J are TRBV20-1 and TRBJ2-1, with 9 bases aligning to TRBD2. Germline V gene data show CDR1 as DFQATT and CDR2 as SNEGSKA (reference sequence). The ends lost 3 bases at V and 8 bases at J; junction bases unmatched: 11. This CDR3 region has 15 residues. CDR3 DNA: TGCAGTGCTAGGATAGCGGGGGAGCACCTCTATGAGCAGTTCTTC. Encoded protein: CSARIAGEHLYEQFF.

Only a few counts were recorded for this clonotype. V gene TRBV7-6 combines with J gene TRBJ2-1; D not resolved. In germline, CDR1 is SGHVS, CDR2 FNYEAQ. V was cut by 2 bases and J by 4 bases, with 15 bases left in between. The length of the CDR3 is 16 residues. CDR3: CASSLRGGLGYNEQFF. In DNA, the CDR3 is TGTGCCAGCAGCTTACGAGGCGGTCTAGGTTACAATGAGCAGTTCTTC.

In this sample, this clonotype turned up many times. The V call is TRBV6-5, the J call TRBJ1-2; TRBD1 matches 9 bases. After removal of 6 bases from V and 2 bases from J, the junction contained 10 bases not matched to a gene. This CDR3 comprises 16 residues. Germline-derived CDR1 and CDR2 are MNHEY and SVGAGI. CDR3 coding DNA: TGTGCCAGCAGGAACCGGGACAGGGACCCCAACTATGGCTACACCTTC. Amino acid sequence: CASRNRDRDPNYGYTF.

This clonotype has only a few counts. The J gene is TRBJ2-3, the V gene TRBV7-6, with a possible D match to TRBD2 (5 bases). This CDR3 has 17 amino acids. Germline-derived CDR1 and CDR2 are SGHVS and FNYEAQ. The germline V and J ends were trimmed by 4 bases and 3 bases, with 20 bases remaining between them. The DNA for the CDR3 is TGTGCCAGCAGCTCGGACCAGCGGTCGCCAGGAACAGATACGCAGTATTTT. Protein: CASSSDQRSPGTDTQYF.

Notes on this clonotype: A much bigger clone sits one base away, suggesting this may be a read error. V and J are TRBV7-2 and TRBJ2-1; D unclear. TRBJ2-7 matches the DNA end more closely, so the J call is doubtful. The CDR3 contains 14 residues. CDR1 SGHTA and CDR2 FQGNSA come from the germline V gene. CDR3 in DNA: TGTGCCAGCAGCTTTTCGGCCTCCAACAATGAGCAGTACTTC. It yields the protein CASSFSASNNEQYF.

The rearrangement links TRBV20-1 to TRBJ1-2; 7 bases align to TRBD1. After removal of 6 bases from V and 4 bases from J, the junction contained 14 bases not matched to a gene. CDR1 and CDR2 from the germline V gene are DFQATT and SNEGSKA (reference sequence). The CDR3 contains 15 residues. In DNA, the CDR3 is TGCAGTGCCACCTCCATTACGACAGGGCCCTATGGCTACACCTTC. This sequence encodes CSATSITTGPYGYTF.

V is TRBV11-2 and J is TRBJ2-3; D is unclear. The CDR3 sequence is 15 residues long. Germline V CDR1 and CDR2: SGHAT, FQNNGV. V lost 5 bases and J 0 bases, leaving 12 bases between the germline ends. As DNA, the CDR3 is TGTGCCAGCAGCCCTCGGACGAGTAGCACAGATACGCAGTATTTT. This codes for CASSPRTSSTDTQYF. Full variable domain (remainder filled in from reference TRBV11-2 and TRBJ2-3): EAGVAQSPRYKIIEKRQSVAFWCNPISGHATLYWYQQILGQGPKLLIQFQNNGVVDDSQLPKDRFSAERLKGVDSTLKIQPAKLEDSAVYLCASSPRTSSTDTQYFGPGTRLTVL.

This clonotype was counted at least ten times. Germline is not matched at one junction end, which may reflect a read error. The chain is built from TRBV5-1 and TRBJ2-6; tentative D call: TRBD2 (5 bases). Per the germline V gene, CDR1 is SGHRS and CDR2 is YFSETQ. CDR3 length: 15 amino acids. The CDR3 sequence: CASSLEGSGANVLTF. DNA for the CDR3: TGTGCCAGCAGCCTTGAGGGCTCTGGGGCCAACGTCCTGACTTTC.

The gene calls are TRBV6-1 and TRBJ1-1; 7 positions agree with TRBD1. Trimming cost V 7 bases and J 3 bases; bases outside gene matches: 17. The CDR3 runs 17 residues. Germline CDR1 and CDR2: MNHNS and SASEGT. For the CDR3, the DNA is TGTGCCAGCAATAGGTTGAGGGGACAGCCGGGGGACACTGAAGCTTTCTTT. Encoded protein: CASNRLRGQPGDTEAFF.

V gene TRBV9 combines with J gene TRBJ2-1; D remains ambiguous. The CDR3 runs 15 residues. Trimming took off 0 bases at V and 1 base at J, with 8 bases between the two ends. The V gene's germline CDR1 is SGDLS and CDR2 YYNGEE. The CDR3 region is CASSVAEWSYNEQFF. In DNA form, the CDR3 reads TGTGCCAGCAGCGTAGCGGAGTGGTCCTACAATGAGCAGTTCTTC.

As concerns this clonotype: This clone may be a read error of a much larger clone one base away. This rearrangement joins TRBV7-2 to TRBJ1-5; TRBD1 is a possible D gene (6 bases). CDR3 length: 15 amino acids. The ends were cut back, 3 bases at V and 0 bases at J, with 9 bases in the middle. Germline V gene data show CDR1 as SGHTA and CDR2 as FQGNSA. CDR3 bases: TGTGCCAGCAGCTTCGGACAGAATAGCAATCAGCCCCAGCATTTT. It is translated as CASSFGQNSNQPQHF.

The chain has TRBV7-3 and TRBJ2-3; the D call may be TRBD1 or TRBD2 (6 bases each). The CDR3 covers 15 residues. Germline loops: CDR1 SGHTA, CDR2 FQGTGA. Trimming took off 2 bases at V and 1 base at J, with 10 bases between the two ends. Here the CDR3 DNA reads TGTGCCAGCAGCTTATTCGGGGGCCGCACAGATACGCAGTATTTT. Its translation: CASSLFGGRTDTQYF.

In regard to this clonotype: A single base separates this from a much larger clone, so it may be a read error. The chain has TRBV3-1 and TRBJ2-5; D not certain. The germline CDR1 and CDR2 sequences are LGHDT and YNNKEL (reference sequence). With 3 bases removed from V and 11 bases from J, the gap between germline ends came to 22 bases. CDR3 length: 15 residues. CDR3 nucleotides: TGTGCCAGCAGCCAGGGCACTATTATTCGAAATGAGCAGTACTTC. This sequence encodes CASSQGTIIRNEQYF.